This T cell receptor (beta chain) was identified in a study of T cell changes during pregnancy in multiple sclerosis (dated by TCRdb to the late 2010s). In the study overall: In women with multiple sclerosis, the researchers looked at how the T cell repertoire shifted as pregnancy progressed.

The V end gives up 8 bases and the J end 4 bases, leaving 10 bases in the junction not matched to a gene. Taken from the germline V gene, the CDR1 and CDR2 loops are MNHEY and SVGAGI. From its cysteine to its phenylalanine, the CDR3 spans 14 amino acids. Of all the DNA, just the CDR3 is kept, 42 bases in frame from base 1. Preparation of the library involved the immunoSEQ multiplex PCR assay. The immuneACCESS repertoire file appears here via TCRdb, limited to in-frame rearrangements. These files lack a portion of the clones; in checked studies, under half of the deficit traces to unresolved V genes, and the cause of the others is not known. This sample is represented by more than 40,000 clones; approximately 90% of them were singletons. The top ten hold 7% of the sample. Worth noting for this clone: The clone's antigen remains unknown. Per-nucleotide qualities are absent, and no much larger clonotype sits a single base away.

The sample was CD8+ T cells from peripheral blood mononuclear cells, taken in the third trimester of pregnancy. The chain is assembled from TRBV6-5 and TRBJ1-1; 7 middle bases align to TRBD1. This clonotype was obtained from a female donor with multiple sclerosis, enrolled in a pregnancy study. CDR3 region: CASGSTGVVTEAFF. The nucleotides are TGTGCCAGCGGGAGTACAGGGGTGGTCACTGAAGCTTTCTTT.